This T cell receptor (beta chain) was retrieved from a study of T cells in Graves' hyperthyroidism and ophthalmopathy. It was RNA transcripts that yielded the amplified TCR beta CDR3 regions. HTBI primers drove first-round RT-PCR of the TCR CDR3. TCRdb recomputed calls from the multiplex PCR reads with MiXCR, one row per CDR3 protein. The data show roughly 400,000 distinct CDR3 sequences, with about a sixth seen just once and roughly 26% held by the top ten. Germline values: CDR1 MGHDK, CDR2 SYGVNS. The V and J ends lost 0 bases and 3 bases respectively, with 6 bases between them. This CDR3 comprises 14 residues. This clonotype came up a few times.

The J gene is TRBJ2-1, the V gene TRBV25-1, with no clear D. The sequenced sample consisted of blood. This TCR derives from a woman younger than 30 with Graves' hyperthyroidism that later progressed to Graves' ophthalmopathy. The CDR3 spells CASSEYGYYNEQFF. CDR3 nucleotide sequence: TGTGCCAGCAGTGAATACGGCTACTACAATGAGCAGTTCTTC.